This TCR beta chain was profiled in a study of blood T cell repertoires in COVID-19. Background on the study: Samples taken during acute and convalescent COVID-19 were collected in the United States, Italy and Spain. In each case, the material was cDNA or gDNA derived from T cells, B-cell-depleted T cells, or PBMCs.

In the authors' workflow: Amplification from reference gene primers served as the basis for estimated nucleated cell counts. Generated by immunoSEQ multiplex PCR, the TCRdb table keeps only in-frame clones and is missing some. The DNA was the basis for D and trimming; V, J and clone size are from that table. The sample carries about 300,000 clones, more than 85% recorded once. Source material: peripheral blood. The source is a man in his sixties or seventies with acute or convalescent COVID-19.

This CDR3 is CASSFTPDRAEQYF. CDR3 in DNA: TGTGCCAGCAGCTTCACCCCGGACAGGGCAGAGCAGTACTTC. The rearrangement joins TRBV7-9 to TRBJ2-7; 8 nucleotides align to TRBD1. V shed 3 bases, J shed 7 bases, and the junction held 8 bases outside the gene matches. The CDR3 is made up of 14 amino acids. Germline V gives CDR1 SEHNR, CDR2 FQNEAQ (reference sequence).